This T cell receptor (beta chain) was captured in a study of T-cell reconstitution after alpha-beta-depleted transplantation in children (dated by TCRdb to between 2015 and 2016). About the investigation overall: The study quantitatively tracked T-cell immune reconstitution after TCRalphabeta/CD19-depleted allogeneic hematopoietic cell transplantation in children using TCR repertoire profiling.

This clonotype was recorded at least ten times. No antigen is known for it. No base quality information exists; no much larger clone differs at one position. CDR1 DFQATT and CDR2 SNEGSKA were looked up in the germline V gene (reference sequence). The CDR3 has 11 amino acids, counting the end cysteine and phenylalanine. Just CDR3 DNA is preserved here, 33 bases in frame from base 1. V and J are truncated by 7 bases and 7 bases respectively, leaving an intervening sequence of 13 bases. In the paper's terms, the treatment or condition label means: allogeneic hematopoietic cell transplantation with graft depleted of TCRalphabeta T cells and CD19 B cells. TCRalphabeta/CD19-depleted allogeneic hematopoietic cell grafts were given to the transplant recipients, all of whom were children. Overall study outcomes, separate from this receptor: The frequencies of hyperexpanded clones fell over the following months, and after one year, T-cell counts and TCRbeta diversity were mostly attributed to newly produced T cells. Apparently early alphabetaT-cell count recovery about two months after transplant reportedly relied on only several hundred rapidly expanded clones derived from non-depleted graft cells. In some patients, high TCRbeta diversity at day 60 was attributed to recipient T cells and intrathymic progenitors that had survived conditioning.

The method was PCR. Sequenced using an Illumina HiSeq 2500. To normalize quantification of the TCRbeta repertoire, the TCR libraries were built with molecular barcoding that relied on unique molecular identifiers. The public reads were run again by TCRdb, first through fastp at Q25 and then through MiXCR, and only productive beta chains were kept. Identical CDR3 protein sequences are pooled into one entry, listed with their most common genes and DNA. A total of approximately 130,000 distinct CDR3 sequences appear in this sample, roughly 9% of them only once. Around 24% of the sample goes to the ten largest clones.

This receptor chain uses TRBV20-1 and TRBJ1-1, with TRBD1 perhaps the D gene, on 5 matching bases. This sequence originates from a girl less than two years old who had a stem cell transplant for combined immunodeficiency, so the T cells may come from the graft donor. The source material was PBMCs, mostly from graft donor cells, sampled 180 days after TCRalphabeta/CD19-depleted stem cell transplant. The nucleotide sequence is TGCAGTGTCTTACCGGGACTTGAAGCTTTCTTT. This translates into CSVLPGLEAFF.